This T cell receptor beta chain was recovered during a study of shared clonotypes between healthy human individuals (TCRdb year 2020). General notes on the study: The cohort comprised a couple of women and a few men aged 18 to 49 years. Between about 0.9 and 8.9 billion PBMCs per donor were obtained by leukapheresis. Blood TCR repertoires of roughly five healthy adults were deeply sequenced to estimate repertoire size and the extent of clonotype sharing between individuals. For each donor, three plates each were used for CD4 naive and CD4 memory, two plates were used for CD8 naive, and one plate was used for CD8 memory. Different laboratories and diverse techniques were used to prepare libraries and sequence TCR repertoires, to increase sequencing depth and limit assay-specific biases.

Comments on this clone: This receptor's antigen is unknown. No qualities accompany the bases; no much larger clone lies one base away.

Using the deep immunoSEQ assay, multiplex PCR amplified TCR CDR3 regions from genomic DNA. Extracted genomic DNA from each cell subset was distributed evenly across all wells of several immunoSEQ 96-well plates, and each plate was treated as a replicate. For sorted subsets, approximately 190 ng of genomic DNA, equivalent to some 30,000 T cell genomes, went into each replicate PCR. Purified libraries were measured with a Qubit 3.0 fluorometer, size-checked on a Bioanalyzer 2100, and measured again with the KAPA Library Quantification kit. Each immunoSEQ 96-well plate was sequenced on its own single-read 150-cycle Illumina NextSeq 550 flow cell. On the study's bioinformatics: The immunoSEQ output contained only junctional sequences without quality scores, so filtering could not match that applied to full-length reads. To assign V/J genes and CDR3, sequences were annotated using PyIR, a Python wrapper for IgBLAST v1.9, with IMGT germline references. Reads were removed for weak V/J assignments (E-value above 1e-6), missing CDR3, stop codons, out-of-frame junctions, or ambiguous translated residues. V3J clonotypes were defined as sequences sharing an identical inferred V gene, J gene, and CDR3 amino acid sequence. Percentage overlap between repertoires was computed as shared unique clonotypes divided by the size of the smaller repertoire. Three approaches were used to assess repertoire richness: RTK rarefaction, the Chao1 estimator, and Recon v2.1 estimates of unobserved clonotypes. Generation probabilities for all TCRbeta clonotypes obtained by the gDNA method from several donors were computed using OLGA. TCRdb limited this immuneACCESS table to in-frame rearrangements with V and J called. A share of clones is missing; checked studies link under half to unresolved V genes, and the rest is unexplained. V, J and clone size derive from that table, while D and trimming were established from the DNA sequence. The sample data list nearly 2 million clones, and 85% to 95% of these were observed just once. In total, the top ten clones hold around 1% of the sample.

Study-wide conclusions, independent of this receptor: Higher generation probabilities were observed for clonotypes shared by all four sorted-subset donors than for non-shared clonotypes. Incomplete sequencing was indicated by rarefaction of sorted-subset datasets, despite the large sequencing depth. Sampling was restricted to blood, and TCR repertoires in tissue are likely to differ from TCR repertoires in blood. When several donors were compared, the shared fraction of clonotypes was roughly 5% for naive CD4, 3% to 4% for naive CD8, 2% to 2.5% for memory CD4, and 0.4% for memory CD8. Estimated clonotype richness was generally larger for naive than for memory subsets. Because the study included only a small number of donors, the genetic and exposure-history diversity represented was limited. Pairwise subsampling led to the expectation that sequencing depth would affect the degree of clonotype sharing among donors.

For the CD8 naive samples, CD45RO-negative cells were positively selected for CCR7, yielding a CD45RA+CCR7+ population from which TemRA cells were excluded. The donors were healthy, HIV-negative adults with no recently reported acute infections or vaccinations. Only Caucasian adults living in Nashville, Tennessee, USA were represented among the donors. After blood collection by leukapheresis, PBMCs were isolated using Ficoll-Histopaque density gradient centrifugation and then cryopreserved in the vapor phase of liquid nitrogen. Purity and quantity of every magnetically sorted T cell population were checked by analytical flow cytometry. Genomic DNA was isolated from every sorted fraction and measured by UV absorbance on a Nanodrop 2000c. The sample was naive CD8+ T cells sorted from blood. This specimen's cell subset or site label, per the study, means: CD45RA+CCR7+. The source is a man between 18 and 29 years old in good health.

The CDR3 protein is CASSLIEASNEQYF. In nucleotide form, the sequence is TGTGCCAGCAGCTTAATTGAGGCTAGCAACGAGCAGTACTTC. The rearranged chain carries TRBV7-9 and TRBJ2-7; a tentative D call is TRBD2 (5 bases match). CDR3 length: 14 amino acids, cysteine to phenylalanine. CDR3 DNA only is kept here, 42 bases in frame from base 1. Trimming takes 2 bases from V and 5 bases from J, and the germline ends sit 13 bases apart. The CDR1 and CDR2 encoded by the germline V gene (reference sequence) are SEHNR and FQNEAQ.